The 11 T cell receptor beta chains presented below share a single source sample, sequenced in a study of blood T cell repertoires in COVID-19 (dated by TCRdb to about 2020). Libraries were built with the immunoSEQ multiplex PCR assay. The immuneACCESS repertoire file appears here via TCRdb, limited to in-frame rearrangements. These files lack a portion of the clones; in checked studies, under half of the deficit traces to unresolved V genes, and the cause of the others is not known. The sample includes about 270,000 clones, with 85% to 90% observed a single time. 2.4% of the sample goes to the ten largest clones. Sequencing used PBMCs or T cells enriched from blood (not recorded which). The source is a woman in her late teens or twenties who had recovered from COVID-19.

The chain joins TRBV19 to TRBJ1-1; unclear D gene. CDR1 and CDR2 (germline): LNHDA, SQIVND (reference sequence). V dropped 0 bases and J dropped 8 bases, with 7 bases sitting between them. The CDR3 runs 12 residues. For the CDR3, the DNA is TGTGCCAGTAGTATAGATCTACGGGAAGCTTTCTTT. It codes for CASSIDLREAFF.

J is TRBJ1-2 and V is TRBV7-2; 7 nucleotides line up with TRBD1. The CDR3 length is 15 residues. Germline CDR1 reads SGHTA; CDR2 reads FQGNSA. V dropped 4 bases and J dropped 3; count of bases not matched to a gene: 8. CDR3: CASSYQSGTDYGYTF. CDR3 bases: TGTGCCAGCAGCTATCAATCCGGGACAGACTATGGCTACACCTTC.

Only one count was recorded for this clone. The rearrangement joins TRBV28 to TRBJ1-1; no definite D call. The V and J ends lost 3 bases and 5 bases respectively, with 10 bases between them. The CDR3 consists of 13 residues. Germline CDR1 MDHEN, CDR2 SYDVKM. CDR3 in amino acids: CASSFLPRTEAFF. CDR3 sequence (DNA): TGTGCCAGCAGTTTCCTACCCCGAACTGAAGCTTTCTTT.

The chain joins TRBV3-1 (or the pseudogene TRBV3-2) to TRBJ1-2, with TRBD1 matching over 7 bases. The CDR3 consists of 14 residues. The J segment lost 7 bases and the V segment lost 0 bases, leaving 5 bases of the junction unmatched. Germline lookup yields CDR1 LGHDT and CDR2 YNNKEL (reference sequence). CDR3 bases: TGTGCCAGCAGCCAAGACAGGGGGTTCGGTGGCTACACCTTC. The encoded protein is CASSQDRGFGGYTF.

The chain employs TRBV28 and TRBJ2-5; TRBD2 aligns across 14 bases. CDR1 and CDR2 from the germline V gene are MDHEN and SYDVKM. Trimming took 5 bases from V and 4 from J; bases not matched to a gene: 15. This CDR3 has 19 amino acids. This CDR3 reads CASSPSRGLAGGSSETQYF. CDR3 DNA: TGTGCCAGCAGTCCATCCCGAGGACTAGCGGGGGGCTCCTCAGAGACCCAGTACTTC.

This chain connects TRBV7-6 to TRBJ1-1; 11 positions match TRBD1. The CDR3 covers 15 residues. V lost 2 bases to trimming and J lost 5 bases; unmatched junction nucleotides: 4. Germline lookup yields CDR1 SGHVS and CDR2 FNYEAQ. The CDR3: CASSLRTGGATEAFF. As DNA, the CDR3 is TGTGCCAGCAGCTTAAGGACAGGGGGCGCGACTGAAGCTTTCTTT. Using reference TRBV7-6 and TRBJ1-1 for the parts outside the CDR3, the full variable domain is GAGVSQSPRYKVTKRGQDVALRCDPISGHVSLYWYRQALGQGPEFLTYFNYEAQQDKSGLPNDRFSAERPEGSISTLTIQRTEQRDSAMYRCASSLRTGGATEAFFGQGTRLTVV.

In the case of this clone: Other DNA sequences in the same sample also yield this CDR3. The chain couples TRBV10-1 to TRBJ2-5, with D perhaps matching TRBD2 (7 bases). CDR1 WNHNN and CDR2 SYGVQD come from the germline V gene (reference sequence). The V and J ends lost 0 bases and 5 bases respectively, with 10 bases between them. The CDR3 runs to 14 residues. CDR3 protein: CASSESGGRETQYF. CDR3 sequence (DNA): TGCGCCAGCAGTGAGTCGGGGGGGCGTGAGACCCAGTACTTC.

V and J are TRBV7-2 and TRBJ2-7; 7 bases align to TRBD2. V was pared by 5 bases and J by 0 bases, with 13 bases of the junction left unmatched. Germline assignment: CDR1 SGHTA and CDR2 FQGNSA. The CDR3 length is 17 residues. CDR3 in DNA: TGTGCCAGCAGCCCCGAAAGGGCGCGGGGGAGCTCCTACGAGCAGTACTTC. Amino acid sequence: CASSPERARGSSYEQYF. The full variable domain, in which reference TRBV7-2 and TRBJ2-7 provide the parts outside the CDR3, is GAGVSQSPSNKVTEKGKDVELRCDPISGHTALYWYRQSLGQGLEFLIYFQGNSAPDKSGLPSDRFSAERTGGSVSTLTIQRTQQEDSAVYLCASSPERARGSSYEQYFGPGTRLTVT.

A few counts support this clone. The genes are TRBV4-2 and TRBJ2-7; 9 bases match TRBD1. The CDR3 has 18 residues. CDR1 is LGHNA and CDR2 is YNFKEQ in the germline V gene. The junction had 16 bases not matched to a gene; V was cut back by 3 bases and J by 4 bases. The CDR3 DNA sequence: TGTGCCAGCAGCCATCCCACGCCGGGACAGGGATCCGAGTACGAGCAGTACTTC. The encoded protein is CASSHPTPGQGSEYEQYF.

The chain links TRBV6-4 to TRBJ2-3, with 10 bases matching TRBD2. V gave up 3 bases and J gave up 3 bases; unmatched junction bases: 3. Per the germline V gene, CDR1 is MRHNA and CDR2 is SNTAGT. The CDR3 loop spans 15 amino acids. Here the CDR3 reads CASSESSGGTDTQYF. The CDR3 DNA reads TGTGCCAGCAGTGAGTCTAGCGGGGGAACAGATACGCAGTATTTT.

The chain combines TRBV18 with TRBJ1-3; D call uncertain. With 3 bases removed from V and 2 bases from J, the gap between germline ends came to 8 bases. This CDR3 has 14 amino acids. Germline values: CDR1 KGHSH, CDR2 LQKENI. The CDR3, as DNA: TGTGCCAGCTCACCCGCGGGCACTGGAAACACCATATATTTT. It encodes CASSPAGTGNTIYF.